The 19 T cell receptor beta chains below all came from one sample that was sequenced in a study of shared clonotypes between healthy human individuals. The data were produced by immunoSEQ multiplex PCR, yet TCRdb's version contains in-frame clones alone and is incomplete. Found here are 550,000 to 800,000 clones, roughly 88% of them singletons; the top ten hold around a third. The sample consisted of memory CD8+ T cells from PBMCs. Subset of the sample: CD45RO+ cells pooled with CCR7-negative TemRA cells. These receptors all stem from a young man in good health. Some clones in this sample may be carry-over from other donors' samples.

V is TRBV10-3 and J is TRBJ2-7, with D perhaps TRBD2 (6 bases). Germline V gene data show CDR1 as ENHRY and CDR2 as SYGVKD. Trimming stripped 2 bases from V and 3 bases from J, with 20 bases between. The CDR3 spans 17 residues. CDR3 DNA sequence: TGTGCCATCAGTGAGACGGGGGAATTAAAAACTGGCTACGAGCAGTACTTC. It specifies CAISETGELKTGYEQYF.

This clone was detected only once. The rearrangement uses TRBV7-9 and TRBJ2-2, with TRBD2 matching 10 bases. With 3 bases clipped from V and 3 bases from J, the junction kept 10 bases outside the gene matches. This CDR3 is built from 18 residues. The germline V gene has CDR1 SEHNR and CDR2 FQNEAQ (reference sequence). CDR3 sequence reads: CASSFVYLAGDHTGELFF. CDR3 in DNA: TGTGCCAGCAGCTTTGTATACCTAGCGGGAGATCACACCGGGGAGCTGTTTTTT.

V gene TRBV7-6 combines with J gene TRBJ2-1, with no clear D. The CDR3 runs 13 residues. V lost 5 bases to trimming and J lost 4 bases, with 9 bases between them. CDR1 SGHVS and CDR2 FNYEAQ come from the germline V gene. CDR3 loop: CASSPDGYNEQFF. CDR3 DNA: TGTGCCAGCAGCCCCGACGGATACAATGAGCAGTTCTTC. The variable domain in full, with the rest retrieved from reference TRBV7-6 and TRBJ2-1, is GAGVSQSPRYKVTKRGQDVALRCDPISGHVSLYWYRQALGQGPEFLTYFNYEAQQDKSGLPNDRFSAERPEGSISTLTIQRTEQRDSAMYRCASSPDGYNEQFFGPGTRLTVL.

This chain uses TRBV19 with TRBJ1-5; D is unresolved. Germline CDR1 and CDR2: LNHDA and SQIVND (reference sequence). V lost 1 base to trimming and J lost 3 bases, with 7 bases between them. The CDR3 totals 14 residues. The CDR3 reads CASSIGTFNQPQHF. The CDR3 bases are TGTGCCAGTAGTATAGGGACCTTCAATCAGCCCCAGCATTTT.

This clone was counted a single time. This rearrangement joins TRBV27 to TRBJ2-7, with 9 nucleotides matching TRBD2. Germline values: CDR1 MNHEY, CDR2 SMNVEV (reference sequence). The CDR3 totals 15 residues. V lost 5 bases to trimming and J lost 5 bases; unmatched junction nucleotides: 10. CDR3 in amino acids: CASSPLAGGPNEQYF. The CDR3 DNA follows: TGTGCCAGCAGTCCTTTGGCGGGAGGGCCCAACGAGCAGTACTTC.

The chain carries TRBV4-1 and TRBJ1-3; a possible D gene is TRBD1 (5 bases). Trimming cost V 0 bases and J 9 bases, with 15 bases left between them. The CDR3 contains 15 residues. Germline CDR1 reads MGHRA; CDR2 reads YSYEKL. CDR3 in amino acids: CASSQDRTAGGTIYF. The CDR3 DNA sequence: TGCGCCAGCAGCCAAGATAGAACAGCCGGGGGCACCATATATTTT.

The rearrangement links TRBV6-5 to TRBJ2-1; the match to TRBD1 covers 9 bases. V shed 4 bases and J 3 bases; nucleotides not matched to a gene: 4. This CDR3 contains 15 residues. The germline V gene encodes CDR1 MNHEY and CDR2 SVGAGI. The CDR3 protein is CASSFTGGIYNEQFF. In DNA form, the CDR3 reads TGTGCCAGCAGTTTCACAGGGGGCATCTACAATGAGCAGTTCTTC.

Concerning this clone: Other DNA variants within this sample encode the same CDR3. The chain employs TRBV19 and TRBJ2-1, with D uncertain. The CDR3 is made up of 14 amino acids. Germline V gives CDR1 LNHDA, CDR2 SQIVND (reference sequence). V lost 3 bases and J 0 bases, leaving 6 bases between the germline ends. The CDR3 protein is CASSIRASYNEQFF. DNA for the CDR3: TGTGCCAGTAGTATCCGGGCCTCCTACAATGAGCAGTTCTTC.

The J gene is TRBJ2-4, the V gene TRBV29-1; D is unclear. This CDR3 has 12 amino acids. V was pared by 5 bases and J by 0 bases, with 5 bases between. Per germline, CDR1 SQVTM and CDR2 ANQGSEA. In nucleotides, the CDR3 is TGCAGCGTTAAGGGAGCCAAAAACATTCAGTACTTC. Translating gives CSVKGAKNIQYF.

CDR3 protein: CASSLLREAFF. Written as DNA, the CDR3 is TGTGCCAGCAGCTTACTACGTGAAGCTTTCTTT. The chain recombines TRBV7-9 with TRBJ1-1; D ambiguous. Between the trimmed V and J ends, which lost 2 bases and 7 bases, there was a span of 5 bases. Germline values: CDR1 SEHNR, CDR2 FQNEAQ (reference sequence). The CDR3 length is 11 residues. Complete variable domain (other parts from reference TRBV7-9 and TRBJ1-1): DTGVSQNPRHKITKRGQNVTFRCDPISEHNRLYWYRQTLGQGPEFLTYFQNEAQLEKSRLLSDRFSAERPKGSFSTLEIQRTEQGDSAMYLCASSLLREAFFGQGTRLTVV.

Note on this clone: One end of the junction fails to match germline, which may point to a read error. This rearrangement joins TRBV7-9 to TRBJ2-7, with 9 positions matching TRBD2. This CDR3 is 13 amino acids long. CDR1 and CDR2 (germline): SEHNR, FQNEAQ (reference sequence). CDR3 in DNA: TGCGCCAGCAGCCCAAAAGCGGGAGGCGAGCAGTACTTC. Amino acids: CASSPKAGGEQYF.

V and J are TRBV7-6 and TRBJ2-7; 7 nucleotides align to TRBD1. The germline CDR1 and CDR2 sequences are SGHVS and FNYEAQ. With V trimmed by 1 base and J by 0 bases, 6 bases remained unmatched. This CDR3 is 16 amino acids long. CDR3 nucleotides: TGTGCCAGCAGCTTAGGTACCGGGACAGTCTCCTACGAGCAGTACTTC. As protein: CASSLGTGTVSYEQYF.

The CDR3 DNA reads TGTGCCAGCAGTTTAACAGATACCTACGAGCAGTACTTC. Protein: CASSLTDTYEQYF. The chain carries TRBV28 and TRBJ2-7; D is unresolved. CDR3 length equals 13 residues. Germline V gene sequence: CDR1 MDHEN, CDR2 SYDVKM. V lost 2 bases to trimming and J lost 2 bases, with 7 bases between them.

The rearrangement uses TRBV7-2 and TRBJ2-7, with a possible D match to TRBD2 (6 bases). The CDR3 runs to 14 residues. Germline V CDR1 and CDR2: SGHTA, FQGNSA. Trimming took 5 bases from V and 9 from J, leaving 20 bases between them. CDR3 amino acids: CASSPEWEVLGQYF. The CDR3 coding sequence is TGTGCCAGCAGCCCCGAGTGGGAGGTCCTGGGGCAGTACTTC.

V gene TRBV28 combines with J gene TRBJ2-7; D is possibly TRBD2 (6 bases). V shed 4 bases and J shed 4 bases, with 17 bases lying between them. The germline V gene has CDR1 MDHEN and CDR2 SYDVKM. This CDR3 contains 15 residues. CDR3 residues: CASSSRLLAQYEQYF. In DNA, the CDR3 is TGTGCCAGCAGTTCCAGACTACTAGCACAGTACGAGCAGTACTTC. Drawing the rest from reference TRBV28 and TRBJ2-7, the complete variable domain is DVKVTQSSRYLVKRTGEKVFLECVQDMDHENMFWYRQDPGLGLRLIYFSYDVKMKEKGDIPEGYSVSREKKERFSLILESASTNQTSMYLCASSSRLLAQYEQYFGPGTRLTVT.

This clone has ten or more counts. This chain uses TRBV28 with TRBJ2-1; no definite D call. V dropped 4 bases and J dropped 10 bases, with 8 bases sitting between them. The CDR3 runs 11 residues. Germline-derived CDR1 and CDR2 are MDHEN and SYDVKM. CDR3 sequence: CASSSSREQFF. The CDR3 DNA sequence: TGTGCCAGCAGTTCAAGCCGAGAGCAGTTCTTC.

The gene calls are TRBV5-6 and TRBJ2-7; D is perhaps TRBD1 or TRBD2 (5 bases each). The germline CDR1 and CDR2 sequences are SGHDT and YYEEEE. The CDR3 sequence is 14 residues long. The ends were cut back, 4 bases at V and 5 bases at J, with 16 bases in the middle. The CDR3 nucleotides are TGTGCCAGCAGCATAGGGACCTTAGGCCACGAGCAGTACTTC. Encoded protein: CASSIGTLGHEQYF.

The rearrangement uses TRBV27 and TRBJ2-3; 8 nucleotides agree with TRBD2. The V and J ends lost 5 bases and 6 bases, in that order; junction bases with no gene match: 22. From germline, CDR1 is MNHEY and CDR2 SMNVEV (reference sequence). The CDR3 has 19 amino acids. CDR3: CASSRFPLAGFNNGDTQYF. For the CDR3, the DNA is TGTGCCAGCAGTCGGTTCCCTCTAGCGGGCTTCAATAATGGGGATACGCAGTATTTT.

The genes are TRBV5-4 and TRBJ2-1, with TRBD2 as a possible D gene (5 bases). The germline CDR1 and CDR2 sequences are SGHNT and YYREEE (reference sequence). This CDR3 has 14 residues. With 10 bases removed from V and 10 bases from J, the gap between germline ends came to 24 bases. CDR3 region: CAERSGVPPGEQFF. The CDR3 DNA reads TGTGCCGAACGGTCTGGGGTCCCTCCGGGAGAGCAGTTCTTC. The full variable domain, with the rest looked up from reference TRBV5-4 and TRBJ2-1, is ETGVTQSPTHLIKTRGQQVTLRCSSQSGHNTVSWYQQALGQGPQFIFQYYREEENGRGNFPPRFSGLQFPNYSSELNVNALELDDSALYLCAERSGVPPGEQFFGPGTRLTVL.